These 28 T cell receptor beta chains came from one sample sequenced in a study of beta chain features in type 1 diabetes. Notes on the study in general: Within each of all four CD4+ subsets, Type 1 diabetes patients had TCRB CDR3s that were moderately but significantly shorter.

The study reverse transcribed the entire isolated RNA, so it sequenced expressed TCRB transcripts. Produced via immunoSEQ multiplex PCR; TCRdb's table is partial and in-frame only. The sample lists around 710,000 clones, over 10% occurring once. Which antigens these TCRs recognize remains unknown. Sequencing input: naive CD4+ T cells from blood. Source of these receptors: a man aged 25 to 40 with type 1 diabetes.

V and J are TRBV6-5 and TRBJ1-6, with 11 bases that match TRBD1. Germline V gives CDR1 MNHEY, CDR2 SVGAGI. CDR3 length: 15 residues. The V segment lost 2 bases and the J segment 9 bases; nucleotides outside the gene matches: 3. The CDR3: CASSYGTGGGSPLHF. Here the CDR3 DNA reads TGTGCCAGCAGTTACGGGACAGGGGGTGGTTCACCCCTCCACTTT.

There are a few counts of this clone. The rearrangement joins TRBV5-1 to TRBJ2-7; D gene uncertain. The length of the CDR3 is 14 residues. V lost 0 bases and J 5 bases, leaving 12 bases between the germline ends. Looked up from germline, CDR1 is SGHRS and CDR2 is YFSETQ. CDR3 region: CASSLENGFNEQYF. The CDR3 DNA follows: TGCGCCAGCAGCTTGGAGAACGGGTTCAACGAGCAGTACTTC.

This clone has a handful of counts. J is TRBJ2-2 and V is TRBV7-9; no reliable D call. The germline V gene has CDR1 SEHNR and CDR2 FQNEAQ (reference sequence). The CDR3 has 14 amino acids. Trimming left V 7 bases short and J 4 bases short, with 13 bases between. The CDR3 protein is CASIQAGVTGELFF. CDR3 nucleotides: TGTGCCAGCATCCAGGCTGGGGTCACCGGGGAGCTGTTTTTT.

This clone was counted a few times. The rearrangement uses TRBV9 and TRBJ1-2; D might be TRBD1 (5 bases). Germline assignment: CDR1 SGDLS and CDR2 YYNGEE. The V end lost 4 bases, the J end lost 4 bases, and 14 bases lay between the germline ends. The length of the CDR3 is 14 residues. The chain's CDR3 is CASSPRTGLYGYTF. Written as DNA, the CDR3 is TGTGCCAGCAGCCCCAGGACGGGACTCTATGGCTACACCTTC.

The chain carries TRBV7-3 and TRBJ2-1; 9 bases match TRBD2. The V gene end was trimmed by 5 bases and the J gene end by 0 bases; junction bases not matched to a gene: 2. Germline V gene sequence: CDR1 SGHTA, CDR2 FQGTGA. The CDR3 has 15 amino acids. The CDR3 nucleotides read TGTGCCAGCAGCATACTAGCGGGCTCCTACAATGAGCAGTTCTTC. This gives the protein CASSILAGSYNEQFF.

This clone was recorded a few times. The chain has TRBV28 and TRBJ2-1, with D possibly matching TRBD2 (5 bases). The length of the CDR3 is 14 residues. The V end was cut by 4 bases, the J end by 7 bases, with 14 bases between. Germline-derived CDR1 and CDR2 are MDHEN and SYDVKM. In DNA, the CDR3 is TGTGCCAGCAGTTCGGGGAGTGTGAGGAATGAGCAGTTCTTC. It codes for CASSSGSVRNEQFF.

This clone was detected a few times. The chain links TRBV29-1 to TRBJ2-7; 12 bases are shared with TRBD1. The CDR3 spans 16 residues. The V gene end was trimmed by 0 bases and the J gene end by 5 bases; junction bases not matched to a gene: 8. Looked up from germline, CDR1 is SQVTM and CDR2 is ANQGSEA. The CDR3 DNA sequence: TGCAGCGTTGAAGATCCACAGGGACAGGGGGCCCACGAGCAGTACTTC. Translation: CSVEDPQGQGAHEQYF.

With respect to this clone: A read error may account for a junction end that differs from germline. CDR3 DNA sequence: TGTGCCAGCAGCTTAGGGATGACCGGGGAACTGTTTTTT. Residues: CASSLGMTGELFF. The rearrangement links TRBV7-3 to TRBJ2-2, with D maybe TRBD2 (5 bases). The length of the CDR3 is 13 residues. CDR1 and CDR2 (germline): SGHTA, FQGTGA.

This clone was detected only a few times. The CDR3 DNA reads as TGCAGCGTTGAACAGAGGGGGACCGGGGAGCTGTTTTTT. Translated, it gives CSVEQRGTGELFF. The genes are TRBV29-1 and TRBJ2-2; a possible D gene is TRBD1 (6 bases). Germline-derived CDR1 and CDR2 are SQVTM and ANQGSEA. The CDR3 totals 13 residues. V dropped 2 bases and J dropped 5 bases, with 9 bases sitting between them.

A few counts support this clone. The chain is built from TRBV7-2 and TRBJ2-5; 7 positions match TRBD1. Germline V CDR1 and CDR2: SGHTA, FQGNSA. The CDR3 sequence is 15 residues long. V shed 6 bases and J 0 bases; nucleotides not matched to a gene: 7. CDR3 nucleotide sequence: TGTGCCAGCAGGACGATGACAGGGAACCAAGAGACCCAGTACTTC. As protein: CASRTMTGNQETQYF.

This clone occurred a few times. This sequence joins TRBV18 and TRBJ2-1; D ambiguous. Germline V gene sequence: CDR1 KGHSH, CDR2 LQKENI. V shed 2 bases and J shed 8 bases, with 4 bases lying between them. The length of the CDR3 is 11 residues. The CDR3 sequence: CASSPKDEQFF. CDR3 coding DNA: TGTGCCAGCTCACCAAAGGATGAGCAGTTCTTC.

This chain connects TRBV9 to TRBJ2-7, with D perhaps TRBD2 (7 bases). Germline V CDR1 and CDR2: SGDLS, YYNGEE. There are 16 residues in the CDR3. The V and J ends lost 0 bases and 2 bases respectively, with 15 bases between them. The CDR3: CASSVASGGGTYEQYF. CDR3 bases: TGTGCCAGCAGCGTAGCTTCGGGGGGCGGCACCTACGAGCAGTACTTC.

The CDR3, as DNA: TGTGCCAGCAGCTCCCAACCCGGGACAGGGTCTGAAGCTTTCTTT. Protein sequence: CASSSQPGTGSEAFF. This chain connects TRBV5-6 to TRBJ1-1; 9 bases line up with TRBD1. This CDR3 has 15 amino acids. The germline V gene encodes CDR1 SGHDT and CDR2 YYEEEE. V was clipped by 3 bases and J by 6 bases; unmatched bases: 9.

In its sample, this clone was seen a few times. The CDR3 DNA reads as TGTGCCAGCAGATGGGACCCAAGTGAGACCCAGTACTTC. Translated, it gives CASRWDPSETQYF. The chain is built from TRBV2 and TRBJ2-5; D tentatively fits TRBD1 or TRBD2 (5 bases each). V was clipped by 6 bases and J by 5 bases, with 13 bases between them. This CDR3 region has 13 residues. In germline, CDR1 is SNHLY, CDR2 FYNNEI.

This clone was seen only a few times. CDR3 protein: CAWRDQNSNQPQHF. CDR3 DNA sequence: TGTGCCTGGCGAGACCAGAATAGCAATCAGCCCCAGCATTTT. V and J are TRBV30 and TRBJ1-5; D call uncertain. V lost 5 bases and J 0 bases, leaving 11 bases between the germline ends. The CDR3 has 14 amino acids. Germline V CDR1 and CDR2: GTSNPN, SVGIG (reference sequence). Drawing the rest from reference TRBV30 and TRBJ1-5, the complete variable domain is SQTIHQWPATLVQPVGSPLSLECTVEGTSNPNLYWYRQAAGRGLQLLFYSVGIGQISSEVPQNLSASRPQDRQFILSSKKLLLSDSGFYLCAWRDQNSNQPQHFGDGTRLSIL.

The V and J genes are TRBV7-2 and TRBJ2-6; D remains ambiguous. The length of the CDR3 is 15 residues. Trimming removed 5 bases from V and 0 bases from J, with 8 bases in between. Germline CDR1 and CDR2: SGHTA and FQGNSA. The DNA for the CDR3 is TGTGCCAGCAGCCCGCCGAGCTCTGGGGCCAACGTCCTGACTTTC. Protein product: CASSPPSSGANVLTF.

This clone was picked up a small number of times. The gene calls are TRBV27 and TRBJ2-6; D might be TRBD2 (5 bases). Per the germline V gene, CDR1 is MNHEY and CDR2 is SMNVEV (reference sequence). There are 14 residues in the CDR3. V shed 6 bases and J shed 2 bases, with 8 bases lying between them. Here the CDR3 reads CASSFGAGANVLTF. CDR3 bases: TGTGCCAGCAGCTTCGGGGCTGGGGCCAACGTCCTGACTTTC.

This clone was found a few times. The chain has TRBV18 and TRBJ1-1; 7 bases line up with TRBD1. The J segment lost 3 bases and the V segment lost 5 bases, leaving 6 bases of the junction unmatched. This CDR3 has 14 residues. Germline loops: CDR1 KGHSH, CDR2 LQKENI. CDR3 loop: CASSLPTGYTEAFF. The CDR3 nucleotides read TGTGCCAGCTCATTGCCGACAGGGTACACTGAAGCTTTCTTT.

The chain is built from TRBV7-7 and TRBJ2-5; 7 bases match TRBD2. The CDR3 length is 15 residues. Losses at the gene ends were 5 bases for V and 5 bases for J; bases not matched to a gene: 11. Germline-derived CDR1 and CDR2 are SSHAT and FNYEAQ (reference sequence). CDR3 coding DNA: TGTGCCAGCAGCATCGGCAGTGGGGGAGGGGAGACCCAGTACTTC. Its translation: CASSIGSGGGETQYF.

This chain links TRBV2 with TRBJ1-5, with unresolved D. The germline gives CDR1 SNHLY, CDR2 FYNNEI. This CDR3 has 14 amino acids. V lost 7 bases to trimming and J lost 3 bases, with 13 bases between them. The CDR3: CASTGQAYNQPQHF. In DNA, the CDR3 is TGTGCCAGCACTGGCCAGGCTTACAATCAGCCCCAGCATTTT.

This chain joins TRBV25-1 and TRBJ2-3, with no clear D. There are 15 residues in the CDR3. V lost 4 bases, J lost 0 bases, and 11 bases lay in between. The germline CDR1 and CDR2 sequences are MGHDK and SYGVNS. CDR3 region: CASSAVGSSTDTQYF. The CDR3 nucleotides are TGTGCCAGCAGTGCCGTGGGATCTAGCACAGATACGCAGTATTTT.

CDR3 coding DNA: TGTGCCAGCAGCTCGGACAGGGGGCATCAGCCCCAGCATTTT. This codes for CASSSDRGHQPQHF. The chain is built from TRBV7-2 and TRBJ1-5, with TRBD1 matching 11 bases. Germline CDR1 is SGHTA and CDR2 is FQGNSA. The junction had 1 base not matched to a gene; V was cut back by 4 bases and J by 5 bases. This CDR3 is built from 14 residues.

The chain has TRBV12-5 and TRBJ1-1; tentative D call: TRBD1 (5 bases). CDR1 and CDR2 from the germline V gene are LGHNT and FRNRAP. The CDR3 has 16 residues. V lost 2 bases, J lost 1 base, and 14 bases lay in between. The CDR3 loop reads CASGLTPGRPNTEAFF. The CDR3 region has the DNA TGTGCTAGTGGTTTGACCCCAGGGAGGCCGAACACTGAAGCTTTCTTT. Variable domain in full (rest from reference TRBV12-5 and TRBJ1-1): DARVTQTPRHKVTEMGQEVTMRCQPILGHNTVFWYRQTMMQGLELLAYFRNRAPLDDSGMPKDRFSAEMPDATLATLKIQPSEPRDSAVYFCASGLTPGRPNTEAFFGQGTRLTVV.

The gene calls are TRBV2 and TRBJ1-2; TRBD1 agrees at 10 bases. Germline-derived CDR1 and CDR2 are SNHLY and FYNNEI. The CDR3 contains 14 residues. Trimming cost V 4 bases and J 3 bases; bases outside gene matches: 2. CDR3 bases: TGTGCCAGCAGTGGCGGACAGGGGGACTATGGCTACACCTTC. Residues: CASSGGQGDYGYTF. Filled out from reference TRBV2 and TRBJ1-2, the complete variable domain reads EPEVTQTPSHQVTQMGQEVILRCVPISNHLYFYWYRQILGQKVEFLVSFYNNEISEKSEIFDDQFSVERPDGSNFTLKIRSTKLEDSAMYFCASSGGQGDYGYTFGSGTRLTVV.

V is TRBV7-2 and J is TRBJ2-5; D possibly matches TRBD1 or TRBD2 (6 bases each). CDR3 size: 15 residues. Trimming left V 7 bases short and J 1 base short, with 16 bases between. Per germline, CDR1 SGHTA and CDR2 FQGNSA. CDR3 in DNA: TGTGCCAGCAAAAAGGCCCGGGGGCCCCAAGAGACCCAGTACTTC. Residues: CASKKARGPQETQYF.

The V gene is TRBV29-1, the J gene TRBJ1-1, with D tentatively TRBD1 (5 bases). Germline CDR1 SQVTM, CDR2 ANQGSEA. The CDR3 runs 12 residues. The V end lost 7 bases, the J end lost 3 bases, and 12 bases lay between the germline ends. The DNA of the CDR3 is TGCAGCGGCATACAGGTTTACACTGAAGCTTTCTTT. Amino acids: CSGIQVYTEAFF.

There are a few counts of this clone. The chain joins TRBV29-1 to TRBJ2-1; D uncertain. Per the germline V gene, CDR1 is SQVTM and CDR2 is ANQGSEA. Deletions cut 7 bases from V and 6 bases from J, with 13 bases between. CDR3 length: 12 amino acids. The CDR3 sequence is CSAETSSNEQFF. Here the CDR3 DNA reads TGCAGCGCGGAGACTTCCAGCAATGAGCAGTTCTTC.

Written as DNA, the CDR3 is TGTGCCAGCAGTTCTGGACAGGGGGGGAATGAAAAACTGTTTTTT. This gives the protein CASSSGQGGNEKLFF. The chain uses TRBV6-1 and TRBJ1-4, with 10 bases lining up with TRBD1. The CDR3 has 15 amino acids. Germline V gene data show CDR1 as MNHNS and CDR2 as SASEGT. V gave up 5 bases and J gave up 5 bases; unmatched junction bases: 5.